This TCR beta chain was obtained from a study of early T cells in non-severe SARS-CoV-2 infection. Study information: Chains stayed unpaired after sequencing of bulk RNA from unsorted whole blood. Study-level points and caveats: The matching step, a VDJdb search, favored anti-spike CD8 responses and missed private and CD4 specificities.

Unique molecular identifiers tagged individual cDNA molecules. TCRdb re-analysed the 5' RACE reads in MiXCR, keeping a single row per CDR3 protein. The sample contains about 66,000 distinct CDR3 sequences, roughly 13% of which appear only once. V was cut by 1 base and J by 8 bases, with 11 bases left in between. The CDR3 is 13 residues long. CDR1 and CDR2 (germline): SGHTA, FQGNSA. This clonotype has a handful of counts. Its antigen is not identified. The source material was whole blood. The chain is built from TRBV7-2 and TRBJ1-2; D gene unclear. The source is an adult who was a healthcare worker with PCR-confirmed SARS-CoV-2 infection or an uninfected control (not recorded which). The CDR3 here is CASSLGSGVGYTF. CDR3 nucleotide sequence: TGTGCCAGCAGCTTAGGCAGTGGGGTCGGCTACACCTTC.